This T cell receptor beta chain was captured by sequencing in a study of control samples from healthy donors and cancer patients. The CDR3 loop spans 13 amino acids. Germline-derived CDR1 and CDR2 are GTSNPN and SVGIG (reference sequence). V gave up 0 bases and J gave up 9 bases; unmatched junction bases: 7. The method was immunoSEQ multiplex PCR; TCRdb's version includes in-frame clones alone and lacks a portion of them. The sample contains 140,000 or so clones, 90% to 95% of which appear only once. Specimen: PBMCs. This chain connects TRBV30 to TRBJ1-1; TRBD1 aligns across 7 bases. The sequence derives from a man aged 60-69 years with colorectal cancer. CDR3 DNA: TGTGCCTGGAGTGTCCTCCGGACAGGAAAAGCTTTCTTT. Protein sequence: CAWSVLRTGKAFF.